What follows are 27 T cell receptor beta chains derived from one specimen sequenced in a study of T cell responses to AZD1222 COVID-19 vaccine. The data were produced by immunoSEQ multiplex PCR, yet TCRdb's version contains in-frame clones alone and is incomplete. The table has 200,000 or so clones, 90% to 95% seen once; the top ten hold roughly a tenth. The sequencing used peripheral blood, collected on day 0 of AZD1222 vaccination. Receptors were obtained from an adult in good health.

This chain links TRBV10-1 with TRBJ1-6, with D unclear. Germline V lookup: CDR1 WNHNN, CDR2 SYGVQD (reference sequence). This CDR3 contains 15 residues. Trimming took off 4 bases at V and 14 bases at J, with 21 bases between the two ends. This CDR3 is CASSAGRTTASTLHF. The CDR3 DNA reads TGCGCCAGCAGTGCCGGACGAACCACTGCATCCACCCTCCACTTT.

This sequence joins TRBV12-3 or TRBV12-4 and TRBJ1-1; tentative D call: TRBD1 (6 bases). V lost 2 bases, J lost 8 bases, and 12 bases lay in between. This CDR3 contains 13 residues. As DNA, the CDR3 is TGTGCCAGCAGTTTAATCTACGACAGGGAAGCTTTCTTT. Its translation is CASSLIYDREAFF.

This chain joins TRBV2 and TRBJ1-5; TRBD1 matches 10 bases. CDR1 and CDR2 (germline): SNHLY, FYNNEI. V lost 6 bases to trimming and J lost 1 base; unmatched junction nucleotides: 3. The CDR3 covers 15 residues. For the CDR3, the DNA is TGTGCCAGCAGACCGGACAGGGGGAGCAATCAGCCCCAGCATTTT. Its translation is CASRPDRGSNQPQHF.

The rearrangement joins TRBV28 to TRBJ1-4; D gene unclear. The CDR3 spans 12 residues. Trimming left V 5 bases short and J 10 bases short, with 11 bases between. From germline, CDR1 is MDHEN and CDR2 SYDVKM. In DNA, the CDR3 is TGTGCCAGCAGTCCCCCTCTGGGAAAACTGTTTTTT. Translating gives CASSPPLGKLFF. Based on the CDR3 plus reference TRBV28 and TRBJ1-4, the full variable domain is DVKVTQSSRYLVKRTGEKVFLECVQDMDHENMFWYRQDPGLGLRLIYFSYDVKMKEKGDIPEGYSVSREKKERFSLILESASTNQTSMYLCASSPPLGKLFFGSGTQLSVL.

V and J are TRBV12-5 and TRBJ1-2; D remains ambiguous. The V end lost 6 bases, the J end lost 2 bases, and 7 bases lay between the germline ends. The CDR3 runs to 12 residues. CDR1 is LGHNT, CDR2 FRNRAP, per germline. The CDR3 region is CASGTGNYGYTF. DNA of the CDR3: TGTGCTAGTGGGACGGGAAACTATGGCTACACCTTC. Full variable domain (rest looked up from reference TRBV12-5 and TRBJ1-2): DARVTQTPRHKVTEMGQEVTMRCQPILGHNTVFWYRQTMMQGLELLAYFRNRAPLDDSGMPKDRFSAEMPDATLATLKIQPSEPRDSAVYFCASGTGNYGYTFGSGTRLTVV.

The chain combines TRBV24-1 with TRBJ2-5; unclear D gene. The V gene's germline CDR1 is KGHDR and CDR2 SFDVKD. Trimming shortened V by 7 bases and J by 1 base, and 9 bases separated the two germline ends. This CDR3 is 13 amino acids long. Here the CDR3 DNA reads TGTGCCACCAGCGACACATTCCAAGAGACCCAGTACTTC. This sequence encodes CATSDTFQETQYF.

The chain links TRBV28 to TRBJ1-1, with TRBD1 as a possible D gene (6 bases). Germline values: CDR1 MDHEN, CDR2 SYDVKM. The CDR3 has 14 residues. V dropped 5 bases and J dropped 3 bases, with 13 bases sitting between them. The CDR3 DNA is TGTGCCAGCAGTCTACAGGGTCGGCACACTGAAGCTTTCTTT. Amino acid sequence: CASSLQGRHTEAFF.

This chain uses TRBV7-9 with TRBJ1-4; TRBD1 matches 8 bases. Losses at the gene ends were 5 bases for V and 7 bases for J; bases not matched to a gene: 9. Germline V gene sequence: CDR1 SEHNR, CDR2 FQNEAQ (reference sequence). The CDR3 is 15 residues long. This chain's CDR3 is CASSAKTGESEKLFF. In DNA, the CDR3 is TGTGCCAGCAGCGCGAAGACAGGGGAAAGTGAAAAACTGTTTTTT.

The chain is built from TRBV27 and TRBJ1-1; possibly TRBD1 for D (5 bases). The CDR3 length is 14 residues. Germline CDR1 reads MNHEY; CDR2 reads SMNVEV (reference sequence). V was pared by 0 bases and J by 5 bases, with 10 bases between. Written as DNA, the CDR3 is TGTGCCAGCAGTTTATCACGGGGGATGACTGAAGCTTTCTTT. Encoded protein: CASSLSRGMTEAFF.

V and J are TRBV11-3 and TRBJ2-3; 8 bases are shared with TRBD2. The CDR3 spans 16 residues. The J segment lost 4 bases and the V segment lost 2 bases, leaving 8 bases of the junction unmatched. The germline gives CDR1 SGHNT, CDR2 YENEEA. The CDR3 spells CASSLSSGSDPDTQYF. The DNA of the CDR3 is TGTGCCAGCAGCTTAAGCAGCGGGAGCGACCCAGATACGCAGTATTTT.

The V call is TRBV6-2 or TRBV6-3, the J call TRBJ2-1; no clear D gene. The CDR3 covers 14 residues. Trimming cost V 1 base and J 5 bases, with 9 bases left between them. Germline V gives CDR1 MNHEY, CDR2 SVGEGT. The DNA for the CDR3 is TGTGCCAGCAGTTACTGGCCCACCAACAATGAGCAGTTCTTC. Translated: CASSYWPTNNEQFF.

The rearrangement uses TRBV3-1 (or the pseudogene TRBV3-2) and TRBJ1-6, with D unclear. The CDR3 is 17 amino acids. In germline, CDR1 is LGHDT, CDR2 YNNKEL (reference sequence). The V and J ends lost 0 bases and 0 bases respectively, with 9 bases between them. The CDR3 DNA follows: TGTGCCAGCAGCCAAGATTTACTTAGCTCCTATAATTCACCCCTCCACTTT. It encodes CASSQDLLSSYNSPLHF.

This clone was seen just once. Other DNA variants within this sample encode the same CDR3. The chain uses TRBV9 and TRBJ1-1, with D tentatively TRBD1 (5 bases). The CDR3 is 15 amino acids. Germline CDR1 and CDR2: SGDLS and YYNGEE. Deletions cut 2 bases from V and 1 base from J, with 12 bases between. The CDR3, as DNA: TGTGCCAGCAGCGTCGGGACCCTAGGGAACACTGAAGCTTTCTTT. Its protein is CASSVGTLGNTEAFF.

The genes are TRBV9 and TRBJ1-1; D is undetermined. The CDR3 is 13 amino acids. Germline CDR1 reads SGDLS; CDR2 reads YYNGEE. V lost 2 bases to trimming and J lost 5 bases, with 10 bases between them. The CDR3 DNA sequence: TGTGCCAGCAGCGTCGAGCCCCAGACTGAAGCTTTCTTT. Its protein product is CASSVEPQTEAFF.

The chain employs TRBV5-4 and TRBJ2-7; 7 bases are shared with TRBD1. This CDR3 has 14 amino acids. Germline values: CDR1 SGHNT, CDR2 YYREEE (reference sequence). V was pared by 0 bases and J by 1 base, with 1 base of the junction left unmatched. DNA of the CDR3: TGTGCCAGCAGCTTGGAGGGACAGTCCTACGAGCAGTACTTC. Translation: CASSLEGQSYEQYF.

This clone was observed once. The V and J genes are TRBV19 and TRBJ2-7, with 9 bases matching TRBD1. CDR3 length equals 15 residues. Germline V lookup: CDR1 LNHDA, CDR2 SQIVND (reference sequence). The trim removed 3 bases at V and 0 bases at J, leaving 3 bases unmatched. This CDR3 is CASSIPGQGSYEQYF. The DNA of the CDR3 is TGTGCCAGTAGTATTCCGGGACAGGGCTCCTACGAGCAGTACTTC.

This chain joins TRBV10-3 and TRBJ2-1, with 8 bases lining up with TRBD2. The V gene's germline CDR1 is ENHRY and CDR2 SYGVKD. The CDR3 contains 13 residues. The J segment lost 10 bases and the V segment lost 6 bases, leaving 8 bases of the junction unmatched. In DNA form, the CDR3 reads TGTGCCATCAGAGGCGGACTAGCAGGGGAGCAGTTCTTC. It encodes CAIRGGLAGEQFF.

The V call is TRBV19, the J call TRBJ2-3; perhaps D is TRBD1 or TRBD2 (6 bases each). V lost 8 bases and J lost 0, with 21 bases in between. This CDR3 spans 17 amino acids. Germline CDR1 LNHDA, CDR2 SQIVND (reference sequence). The CDR3 is CASGRSLGQLSTDTQYF. Here the CDR3 DNA reads TGTGCCAGTGGGAGGTCCTTAGGACAGCTTAGCACAGATACGCAGTATTTT. The full variable domain, rest sourced from reference TRBV19 and TRBJ2-3, is DGGITQSPKYLFRKEGQNVTLSCEQNLNHDAMYWYRQDPGQGLRLIYYSQIVNDFQKGDIAEGYSVSREKKESFPLTVTSAQKNPTAFYLCASGRSLGQLSTDTQYFGPGTRLTVL.

The V call is TRBV9, the J call TRBJ2-7, with 13 bases aligning to TRBD2. CDR1 and CDR2 from the germline V gene are SGDLS and YYNGEE. This CDR3 spans 15 amino acids. V trimming: 4 bases; J trimming: 3 bases; junction bases outside the gene matches: 4. The CDR3 DNA sequence: TGTGCCAGCAGCCCCAGGACTAGCGGGAGCTACGAGCAGTACTTC. It codes for CASSPRTSGSYEQYF.

J is TRBJ2-5 and V is TRBV18; D gene uncertain. The V gene's germline CDR1 is KGHSH and CDR2 LQKENI. The CDR3 is made up of 12 amino acids. The V end lost 2 bases, the J end lost 5 bases, and 6 bases lay between the germline ends. CDR3 in amino acids: CASSPSLETQYF. Written as DNA, the CDR3 is TGTGCCAGCTCACCAAGTTTGGAGACCCAGTACTTC. Full variable domain (missing parts from reference TRBV18 and TRBJ2-5): NAGVMQNPRHLVRRRGQEARLRCSPMKGHSHVYWYRQLPEEGLKFMVYLQKENIIDESGMPKERFSAEFPKEGPSILRIQQVVRGDSAAYFCASSPSLETQYFGPGTRLLVL.

The CDR3 nucleotides read TGTGCCAGCAGCGCGGAGAGTGGGGTCGGTCAGCCCCAGCATTTT. This codes for CASSAESGVGQPQHF. The rearrangement joins TRBV9 to TRBJ1-5; D unclear. The CDR3 has 15 amino acids. V lost 3 bases and J lost 6, with 16 bases in between. Germline CDR1 is SGDLS and CDR2 is YYNGEE.

The V gene is TRBV12-1, the J gene TRBJ1-3. TRBV12-1 is listed as a pseudogene. The CDR3 is made up of 14 amino acids. The DNA for the CDR3 is TGTGCCAGCAGCTTTGGAGGAGCTGGAAACACCATATATTTT. This codes for CASSFGGAGNTIYF.

V gene TRBV29-1 combines with J gene TRBJ1-1; D remains unclear. The CDR3 contains 16 residues. Trimming shortened V by 6 bases and J by 1 base, and 21 bases separated the two germline ends. The V gene's germline CDR1 is SQVTM and CDR2 ANQGSEA. Here the CDR3 reads CSVPRERPVGNTEAFF. The CDR3, as DNA: TGCAGCGTCCCGCGAGAAAGACCGGTGGGGAACACTGAAGCTTTCTTT. Full variable domain (missing parts from reference TRBV29-1 and TRBJ1-1): SAVISQKPSRDICQRGTSLTIQCQVDSQVTMMFWYRQQPGQSLTLIATANQGSEATYESGFVIDKFPISRPNLTFSTLTVSNMSPEDSSIYLCSVPRERPVGNTEAFFGQGTRLTVV.

This chain joins TRBV4-1 and TRBJ1-1; D might be TRBD1 (5 bases). This CDR3 has 13 amino acids. Trimming took off 8 bases at V and 0 bases at J, with 10 bases between the two ends. The germline V gene has CDR1 MGHRA and CDR2 YSYEKL. The DNA for the CDR3 is TGCGCCAGCGGACGACAGTTGAACACTGAAGCTTTCTTT. Encoded protein: CASGRQLNTEAFF.

This clone has just a few counts. J is TRBJ2-2 and V is TRBV4-1; 7 nucleotides agree with TRBD1. CDR3 length: 15 amino acids. The trim removed 2 bases at V and 6 bases at J, leaving 6 bases unmatched. Per germline, CDR1 MGHRA and CDR2 YSYEKL. The CDR3 sequence: CASSQTIQGPGELFF. DNA for the CDR3: TGCGCCAGCAGCCAAACTATACAGGGGCCCGGGGAGCTGTTTTTT.

V usage is TRBV19 and J usage is TRBJ2-3; D might be TRBD1 (5 bases). Germline V lookup: CDR1 LNHDA, CDR2 SQIVND (reference sequence). The germline V and J ends were trimmed by 3 bases and 5 bases, with 12 bases remaining between them. This CDR3 is 14 amino acids long. CDR3 loop: CASSMMGRLDTQYF. The CDR3 coding sequence is TGTGCCAGTAGTATGATGGGGCGGTTAGATACGCAGTATTTT.

The chain joins TRBV14 to TRBJ2-1; D might be TRBD1 or TRBD2, each matching 5 bases. With 1 base removed from V and 7 bases from J, the gap between germline ends came to 8 bases. The germline CDR1 and CDR2 sequences are SGHDN and FVKESK. This CDR3 comprises 13 residues. CDR3 DNA sequence: TGTGCCAGCAGCCAAGGGGGGTGGAATGAGCAGTTCTTC. It encodes CASSQGGWNEQFF.